This T cell receptor beta chain is drawn from a study of T cell repertoires in cytomegalovirus infection (dated by TCRdb to about 2019). As for the study more broadly: The HLA type of each donor mattered for the analysis, because public TCR beta signatures pointed to carriage of CMV infection along with the matching HLA type.

In the germline V gene, CDR1 corresponds to MNHEY and CDR2 to SVGEGT. There are 17 amino acids in the CDR3, from cysteine to phenylalanine inclusive. The kept DNA is CDR3 alone, 51 bases in frame from the first base. Compared with germline, V lacks 9 bases and J lacks 4 bases; bases without a gene match: 18. For sequencing, an Illumina HiSeq 1500 was employed. The public sequencing data were trimmed at Q25 with fastp and processed into clonotypes with MiXCR by TCRdb, which kept only in-frame beta chains. Identical CDR3 proteins give one entry, which carries the most common genes and DNA. This sample lists a few hundred thousand distinct CDR3 sequences; about a quarter were detected once. Roughly 13% of the sample is held by the ten biggest clonotypes. Of note for this clonotype: What antigen it recognizes has not been identified. There are no base qualities to consult, and no much larger clone falls within one base.

Overall study results and their limits: The ex vivo response was dominated by HLA-C-restricted CMV-specific TCR beta clonotypes, which also provided the single most frequent clonotype in two of eight donors. Carriers of CMV infection plus the relevant HLA type were discriminated by the cumulative frequency of public TCR beta family members in the study cohort and in an independent roughly 400-donor cohort.

This receptor was taken from a human donor in good health (CMV status not recorded). Some clones in this sample may be carry-over from other donors' samples. The rearrangement joined TRBV6-2 or TRBV6-3 to TRBJ2-1; 7 bases in the middle match TRBD2. Input material: PBMCs. The CDR3: CASTRPSRLAVYNEQFF. The nucleotides are TGTGCCAGTACTAGACCATCCCGGCTAGCGGTATACAATGAGCAGTTCTTC.